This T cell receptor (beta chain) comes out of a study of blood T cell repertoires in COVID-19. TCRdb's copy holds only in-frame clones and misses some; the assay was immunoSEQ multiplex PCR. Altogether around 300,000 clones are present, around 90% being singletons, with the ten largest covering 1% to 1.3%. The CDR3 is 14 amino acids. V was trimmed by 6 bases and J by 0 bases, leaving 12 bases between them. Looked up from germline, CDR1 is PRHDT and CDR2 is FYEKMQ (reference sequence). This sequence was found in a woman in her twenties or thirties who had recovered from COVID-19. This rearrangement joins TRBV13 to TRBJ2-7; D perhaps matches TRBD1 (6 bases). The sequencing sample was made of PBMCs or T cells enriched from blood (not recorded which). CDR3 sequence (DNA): TGTGCCAGCAGAGTCCGGGACACCTCCTACGAGCAGTACTTC. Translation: CASRVRDTSYEQYF.